This TCR beta chain was identified in a study of identifying expanded T cells in peripheral blood. Only in-frame clones appear in the TCRdb table, and some are missing; sequencing was by immunoSEQ multiplex PCR. The table has fewer than 110,000 clones, 70% to 90% seen once. Study-level results: Across healthy donors, higher total template counts meant significantly greater roughly two-week count variance.

This clone was observed many times. Its antigen is undetermined. Germline V gene lookup returns CDR1 SGHNT and CDR2 YYREEE (reference sequence). The CDR3 sequence is 17 residues long. V lost 4 bases and J 0 bases, leaving 19 bases between the germline ends. The sample comprised blood. The rearrangement links TRBV5-4 to TRBJ1-2; D perhaps matches TRBD1 (6 bases). This clonotype was obtained from a person between 18 and 70 years old in good health. The CDR3, as DNA: TGTGCCAGCAGCCCCCCGAGGGGGAAGTTAGCTAACTATGGCTACACCTTC. Translating gives CASSPPRGKLANYGYTF.